This record concerns one TCR beta chain sequence. The entry originates in a study of shared T cell receptors in the human thymus. TCRdb's copy holds only in-frame clones and misses some; the assay was immunoSEQ multiplex PCR. The sample yields hundreds of thousands of clones, around 89% seen once. V lost 1 base to trimming and J lost 0 bases, with 18 bases between them. The CDR3 totals 19 residues. From germline, CDR1 is SGHAT and CDR2 FQNNGV. This sample also belongs to another study, concerning human thymus T cells. This second report adds: The thymus was resected at corrective cardiac surgery. Blood and thymic repertoires both appeared biased in V and J gene usage. Thymic repertoires of unrelated individuals were reported in related research to overlap highly.

The receptor's source is a boy under two years old with a congenital heart defect. The sample was thymocytes. The chain links TRBV11-2 to TRBJ2-2, with D maybe TRBD1 (5 bases). The CDR3 DNA reads TGTGCCAGCAGCTTAGCCCCGACAGTAGTTCGCGCGAACACCGGGGAGCTGTTTTTT. Protein product: CASSLAPTVVRANTGELFF.